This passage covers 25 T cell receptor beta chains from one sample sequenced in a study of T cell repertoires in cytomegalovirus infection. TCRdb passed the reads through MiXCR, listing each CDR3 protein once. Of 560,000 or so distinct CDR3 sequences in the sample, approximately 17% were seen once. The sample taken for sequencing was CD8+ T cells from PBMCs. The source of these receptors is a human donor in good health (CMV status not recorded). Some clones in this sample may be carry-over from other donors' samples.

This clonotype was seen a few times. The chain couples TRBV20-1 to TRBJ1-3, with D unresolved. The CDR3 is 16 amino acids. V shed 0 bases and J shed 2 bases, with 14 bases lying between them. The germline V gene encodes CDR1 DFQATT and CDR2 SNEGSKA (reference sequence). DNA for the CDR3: TGCAGTGCTAGAGATGCCCGGAAAGAGGCTGGAAACACCATATATTTT. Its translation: CSARDARKEAGNTIYF.

The CDR3, as DNA: TGTGCCAGCAGCCAAGAAGTTGTAGGAAGCGAGCAGTACTTC. This encodes CASSQEVVGSEQYF. V gene TRBV3-1 combines with J gene TRBJ2-7; D ambiguous. Germline lookup yields CDR1 LGHDT and CDR2 YNNKEL (reference sequence). This CDR3 is built from 14 residues. V lost 0 bases, J lost 6 bases, and 12 bases lay in between.

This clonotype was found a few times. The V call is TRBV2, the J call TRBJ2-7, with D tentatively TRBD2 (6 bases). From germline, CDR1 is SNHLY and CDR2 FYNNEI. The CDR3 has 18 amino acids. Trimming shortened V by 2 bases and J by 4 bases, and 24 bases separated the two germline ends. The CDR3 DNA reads TGTGCCAGCAGTGAAAACTCCGGGAGACCAACCGGCTTTTACGAGCAGTACTTC. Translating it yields CASSENSGRPTGFYEQYF. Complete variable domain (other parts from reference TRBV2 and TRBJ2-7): EPEVTQTPSHQVTQMGQEVILRCVPISNHLYFYWYRQILGQKVEFLVSFYNNEISEKSEIFDDQFSVERPDGSNFTLKIRSTKLEDSAMYFCASSENSGRPTGFYEQYFGPGTRLTVT.

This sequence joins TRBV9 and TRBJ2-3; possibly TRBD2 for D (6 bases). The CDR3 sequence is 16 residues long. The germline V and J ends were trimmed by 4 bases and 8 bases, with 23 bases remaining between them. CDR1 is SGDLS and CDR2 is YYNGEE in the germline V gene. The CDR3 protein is CASSPQRGLQMCTQYF. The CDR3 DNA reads TGTGCCAGCAGCCCTCAACGGGGACTTCAGATGTGTACGCAGTATTTT.

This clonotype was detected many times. CDR3 residues: CASSPGTGNHEQFF. Written as DNA, the CDR3 is TGTGCCAGCAGCCCCGGGACAGGGAACCATGAGCAGTTCTTC. This chain uses TRBV7-3 with TRBJ2-1; the match to TRBD1 covers 9 bases. This CDR3 spans 14 amino acids. Germline CDR1 is SGHTA and CDR2 is FQGTGA. After removal of 5 bases from V and 8 bases from J, the junction contained 7 bases not matched to a gene.

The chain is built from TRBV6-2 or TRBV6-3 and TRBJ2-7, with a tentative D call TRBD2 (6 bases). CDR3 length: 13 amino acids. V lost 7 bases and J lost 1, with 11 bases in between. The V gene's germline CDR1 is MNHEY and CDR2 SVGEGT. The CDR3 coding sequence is TGTGCCAGCACGGACTATGATTCCTACGAGCAGTACTTC. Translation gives CASTDYDSYEQYF.

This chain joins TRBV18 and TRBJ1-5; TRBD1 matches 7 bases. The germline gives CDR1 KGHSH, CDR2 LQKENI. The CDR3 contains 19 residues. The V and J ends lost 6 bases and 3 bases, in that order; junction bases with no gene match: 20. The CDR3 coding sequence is TGTGCCAGCTCTCCAGGGAGCCCCTCGGGACAGTTAATCAATCAGCCCCAGCATTTT. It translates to CASSPGSPSGQLINQPQHF.

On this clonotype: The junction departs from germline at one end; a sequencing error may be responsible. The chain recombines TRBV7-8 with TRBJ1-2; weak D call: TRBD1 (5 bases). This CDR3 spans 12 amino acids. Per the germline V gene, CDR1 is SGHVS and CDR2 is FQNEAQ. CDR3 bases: TGTGCCAGCAGCCCAGACAGATATGGCTACGCCTTC. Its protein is CASSPDRYGYAF.

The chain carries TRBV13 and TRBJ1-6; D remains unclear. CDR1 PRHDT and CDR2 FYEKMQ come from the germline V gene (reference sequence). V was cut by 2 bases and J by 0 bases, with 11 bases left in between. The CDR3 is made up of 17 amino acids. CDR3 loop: CASSLSRASSYNSPLHF. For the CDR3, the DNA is TGTGCCAGCAGCTTAAGCAGAGCTAGCTCCTATAATTCACCCCTCCACTTT.

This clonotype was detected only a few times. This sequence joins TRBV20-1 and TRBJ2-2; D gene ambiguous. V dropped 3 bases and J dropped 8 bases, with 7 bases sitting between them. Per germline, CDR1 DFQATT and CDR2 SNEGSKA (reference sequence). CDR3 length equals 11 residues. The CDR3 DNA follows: TGCAGTGCTAGTATAGAGGGGGAGCTGTTTTTT. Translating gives CSASIEGELFF.

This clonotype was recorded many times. CDR3 protein: CSALTSGRFKSYNEQFF. The DNA for the CDR3 is TGCAGCGCGCTGACTAGCGGGAGGTTTAAATCCTACAATGAGCAGTTCTTC. The chain combines TRBV29-1 with TRBJ2-1; 13 nucleotides match TRBD2. The CDR3 spans 17 residues. Per germline, CDR1 SQVTM and CDR2 ANQGSEA. V lost 7 bases, J lost 1 base, and 10 bases stayed unmatched.

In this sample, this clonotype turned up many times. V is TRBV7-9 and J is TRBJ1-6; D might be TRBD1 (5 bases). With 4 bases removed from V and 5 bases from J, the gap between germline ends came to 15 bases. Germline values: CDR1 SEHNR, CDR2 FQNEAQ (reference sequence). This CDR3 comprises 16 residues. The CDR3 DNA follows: TGTGCCAGCAGCTGGGGCTCAGGGCGGAATAATTCACCCCTCCACTTT. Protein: CASSWGSGRNNSPLHF.

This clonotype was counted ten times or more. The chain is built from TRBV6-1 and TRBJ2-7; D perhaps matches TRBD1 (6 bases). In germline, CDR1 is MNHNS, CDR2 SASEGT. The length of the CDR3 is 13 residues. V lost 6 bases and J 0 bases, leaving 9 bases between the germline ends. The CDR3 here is CASRWDNSYEQYF. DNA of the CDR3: TGTGCCAGCAGGTGGGACAACTCCTACGAGCAGTACTTC.

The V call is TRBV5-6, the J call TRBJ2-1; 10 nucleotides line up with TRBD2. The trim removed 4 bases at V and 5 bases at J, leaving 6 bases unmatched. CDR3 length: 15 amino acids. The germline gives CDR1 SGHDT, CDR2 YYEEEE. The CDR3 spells CASSPSGRVHNEQFF. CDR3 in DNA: TGTGCCAGCAGCCCGAGCGGGAGGGTCCACAATGAGCAGTTCTTC.

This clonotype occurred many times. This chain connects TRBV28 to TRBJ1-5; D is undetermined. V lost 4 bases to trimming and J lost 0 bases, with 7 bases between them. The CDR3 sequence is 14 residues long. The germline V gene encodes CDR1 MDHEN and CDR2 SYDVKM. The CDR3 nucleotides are TGTGCCAGCAGTTCCACGGATAGCAATCAGCCCCAGCATTTT. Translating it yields CASSSTDSNQPQHF.

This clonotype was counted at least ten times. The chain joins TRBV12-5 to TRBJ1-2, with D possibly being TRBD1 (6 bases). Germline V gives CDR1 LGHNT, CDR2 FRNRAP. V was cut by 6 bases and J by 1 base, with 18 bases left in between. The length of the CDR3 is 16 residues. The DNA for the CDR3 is TGTGCTAGTGGCCCCTCGGGGGGGCGGTTTAACTATGGCTACACCTTC. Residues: CASGPSGGRFNYGYTF.

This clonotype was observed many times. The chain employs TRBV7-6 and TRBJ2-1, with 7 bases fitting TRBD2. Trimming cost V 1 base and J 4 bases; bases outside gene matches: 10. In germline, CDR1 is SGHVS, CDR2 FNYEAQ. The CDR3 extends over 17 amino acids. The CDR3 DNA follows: TGTGCCAGCAGCTTAGTCTTTCCGCGGGGGATATACAATGAGCAGTTCTTC. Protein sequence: CASSLVFPRGIYNEQFF.

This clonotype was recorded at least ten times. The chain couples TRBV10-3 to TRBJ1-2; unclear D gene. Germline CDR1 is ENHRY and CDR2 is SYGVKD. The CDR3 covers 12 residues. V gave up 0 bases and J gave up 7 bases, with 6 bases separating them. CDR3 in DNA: TGTGCCATCAGTGAGTCGAATGTTGGCTACACCTTC. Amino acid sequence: CAISESNVGYTF.

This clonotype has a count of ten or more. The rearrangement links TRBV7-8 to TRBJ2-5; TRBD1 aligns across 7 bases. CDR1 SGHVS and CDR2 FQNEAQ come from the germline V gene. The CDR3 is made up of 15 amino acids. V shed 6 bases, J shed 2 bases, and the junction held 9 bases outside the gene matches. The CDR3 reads CASRRQGYDQETQYF. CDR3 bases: TGTGCCAGCAGGCGACAGGGCTATGATCAAGAGACCCAGTACTTC.

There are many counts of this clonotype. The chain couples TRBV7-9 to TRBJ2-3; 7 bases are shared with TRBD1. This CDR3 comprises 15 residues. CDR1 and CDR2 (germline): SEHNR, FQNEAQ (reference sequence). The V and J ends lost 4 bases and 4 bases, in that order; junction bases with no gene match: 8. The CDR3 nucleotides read TGTGCCAGCAGCTCTAGTCTCGACAGGGCAGATACGCAGTATTTT. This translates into CASSSSLDRADTQYF. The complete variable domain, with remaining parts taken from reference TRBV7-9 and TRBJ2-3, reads DTGVSQNPRHKITKRGQNVTFRCDPISEHNRLYWYRQTLGQGPEFLTYFQNEAQLEKSRLLSDRFSAERPKGSFSTLEIQRTEQGDSAMYLCASSSSLDRADTQYFGPGTRLTVL.

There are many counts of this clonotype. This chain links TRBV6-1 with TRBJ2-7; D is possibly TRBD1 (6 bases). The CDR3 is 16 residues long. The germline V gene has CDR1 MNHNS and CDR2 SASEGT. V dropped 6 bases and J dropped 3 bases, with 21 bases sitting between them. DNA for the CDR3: TGTGCCAGCAGGGATGACCTCAGGGGCTACCACTACGAGCAGTACTTC. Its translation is CASRDDLRGYHYEQYF.

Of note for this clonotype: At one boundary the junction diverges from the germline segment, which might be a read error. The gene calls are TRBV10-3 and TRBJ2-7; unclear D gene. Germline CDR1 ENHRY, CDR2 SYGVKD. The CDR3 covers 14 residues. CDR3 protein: CAISEERRSYEQNF. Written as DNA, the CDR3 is TGTGCCATCAGTGAAGAAAGACGGTCTTACGAGCAGAACTTC.

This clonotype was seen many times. CDR3 sequence: CASSPTGDGGEAFF. The DNA of the CDR3 is TGTGCCAGCAGCCCGACAGGGGACGGGGGTGAGGCTTTCTTT. The chain has TRBV28 and TRBJ1-1; 8 bases match TRBD1. Germline CDR1 MDHEN, CDR2 SYDVKM. The V and J ends lost 6 bases and 11 bases, in that order; junction bases with no gene match: 14. This CDR3 has 14 amino acids. Looking up the rest from reference TRBV28 and TRBJ1-1 gives the full variable domain: DVKVTQSSRYLVKRTGEKVFLECVQDMDHENMFWYRQDPGLGLRLIYFSYDVKMKEKGDIPEGYSVSREKKERFSLILESASTNQTSMYLCASSPTGDGGEAFFGQGTRLTVV.

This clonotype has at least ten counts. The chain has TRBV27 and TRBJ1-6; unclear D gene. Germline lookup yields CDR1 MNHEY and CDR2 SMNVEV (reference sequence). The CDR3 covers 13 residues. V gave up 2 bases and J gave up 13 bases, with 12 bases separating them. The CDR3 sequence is CASSLVRERPLHF. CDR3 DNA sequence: TGTGCCAGCAGTTTAGTAAGGGAGCGGCCCCTCCACTTT.

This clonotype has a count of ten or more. As DNA, the CDR3 is TGTGCCAGCAGCTCGCCCGGACAGGACCGGTCGGGGGAGCAGTACTTC. Residues: CASSSPGQDRSGEQYF. The chain couples TRBV11-2 to TRBJ2-7, with TRBD1 matching over 7 bases. V shed 4 bases and J 7 bases; nucleotides not matched to a gene: 16. Germline V gene sequence: CDR1 SGHAT, CDR2 FQNNGV. The CDR3 runs 16 residues. Using reference TRBV11-2 and TRBJ2-7 for the parts outside the CDR3, the full variable domain is EAGVAQSPRYKIIEKRQSVAFWCNPISGHATLYWYQQILGQGPKLLIQFQNNGVVDDSQLPKDRFSAERLKGVDSTLKIQPAKLEDSAVYLCASSSPGQDRSGEQYFGPGTRLTVT.